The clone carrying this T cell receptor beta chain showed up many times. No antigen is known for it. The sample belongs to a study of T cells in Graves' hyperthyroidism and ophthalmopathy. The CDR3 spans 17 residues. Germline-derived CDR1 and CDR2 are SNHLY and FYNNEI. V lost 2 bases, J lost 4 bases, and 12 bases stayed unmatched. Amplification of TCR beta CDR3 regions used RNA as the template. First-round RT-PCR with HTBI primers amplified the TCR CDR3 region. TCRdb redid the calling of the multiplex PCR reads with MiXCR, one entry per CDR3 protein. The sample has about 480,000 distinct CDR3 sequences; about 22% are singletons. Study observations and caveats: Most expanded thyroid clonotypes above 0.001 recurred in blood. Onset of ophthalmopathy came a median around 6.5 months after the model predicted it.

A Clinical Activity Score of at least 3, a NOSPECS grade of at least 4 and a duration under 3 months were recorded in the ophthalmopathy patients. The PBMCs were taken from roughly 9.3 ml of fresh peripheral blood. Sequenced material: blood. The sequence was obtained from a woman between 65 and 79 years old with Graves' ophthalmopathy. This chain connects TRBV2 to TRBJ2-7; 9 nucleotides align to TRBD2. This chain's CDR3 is CASSETLAGRGSYEQYF. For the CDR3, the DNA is TGTGCCAGCAGTGAAACCCTAGCGGGAAGAGGTAGTTACGAGCAGTACTTC.